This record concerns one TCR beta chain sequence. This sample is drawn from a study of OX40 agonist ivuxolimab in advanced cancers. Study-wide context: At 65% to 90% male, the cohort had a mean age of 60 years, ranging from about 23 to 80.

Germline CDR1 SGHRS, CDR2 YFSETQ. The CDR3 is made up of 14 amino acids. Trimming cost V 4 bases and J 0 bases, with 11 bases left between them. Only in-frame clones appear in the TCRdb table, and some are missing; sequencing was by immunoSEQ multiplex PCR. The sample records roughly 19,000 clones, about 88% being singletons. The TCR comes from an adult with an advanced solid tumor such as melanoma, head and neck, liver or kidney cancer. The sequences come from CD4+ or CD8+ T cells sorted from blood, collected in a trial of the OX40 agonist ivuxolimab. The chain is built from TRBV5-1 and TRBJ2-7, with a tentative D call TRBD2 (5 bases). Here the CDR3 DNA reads TGCGCCAGCAGCCATGGACTTAGCTCCTACGAGCAGTACTTC. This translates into CASSHGLSSYEQYF. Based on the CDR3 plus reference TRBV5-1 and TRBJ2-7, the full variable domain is KAGVTQTPRYLIKTRGQQVTLSCSPISGHRSVSWYQQTPGQGLQFLFEYFSETQRNKGNFPGRFSGRQFSNSRSEMNVSTLELGDSALYLCASSHGLSSYEQYFGPGTRLTVT.